This TCR beta chain is from a study of blood T cell repertoires in COVID-19. V was pared by 3 bases and J by 5 bases, with 11 bases between. The CDR3 is 14 residues long. Per germline, CDR1 SGHTA and CDR2 FQGNSA. The data were produced by immunoSEQ multiplex PCR, yet TCRdb's version contains in-frame clones alone and is incomplete. Of about 200,000 clones in the sample, about 77% were seen once. The sequence was obtained from a woman of 80 years or more with active or convalescent COVID-19. The sample comprised peripheral blood. The chain uses TRBV7-2 and TRBJ1-5, with D perhaps matching TRBD1 (6 bases). Here the CDR3 reads CASSLWSGDQPQHF. CDR3 DNA sequence: TGTGCCAGCAGCTTGTGGTCAGGGGATCAGCCCCAGCATTTT.